This T cell receptor beta chain was sequenced during a study of blood T cell repertoires in COVID-19. Study at large: Sample material is recorded as cDNA or gDNA derived from T cells, B-cell-depleted T cells, or PBMCs.

Original data processing: How many nucleated cells were present was estimated from reference gene primer amplification. Method: immunoSEQ multiplex PCR; TCRdb's copy keeps in-frame clones and lacks some. V and J calls and clone size follow that table, whereas D and trimming were derived from the DNA. The sample holds fewer than 130,000 clones, roughly 85% seen once. V shed 4 bases and J shed 5 bases, with 27 bases lying between them. The CDR3 sequence is 18 residues long. Germline loops: CDR1 SGHNT, CDR2 YYREEE (reference sequence). This receptor was taken from a human donor in a cohort sampled during active COVID-19. The source material was peripheral blood. V and J are TRBV5-4 and TRBJ2-5, with TRBD2 as a possible D gene (7 bases). The CDR3 coding sequence is TGTGCCAGCAGCGGGGGGGGCGGGGAGCGGCACCAACGCGAGACCCAGTACTTC. Protein sequence: CASSGGGGERHQRETQYF.